The following is a T cell receptor beta chain sequence with its context. Vbeta (60) and Jbeta (13) primers were used in the PCR. The protocol was immunoSEQ multiplex PCR, while the TCRdb copy is restricted to in-frame clones and leaves out a portion. The table lists around 130,000 clones, 70% to 80% of them singletons. This sample was included in a study of cytomegalovirus exposure and HLA in healthy donors. The sequenced sample was PBMCs. The sequence was collected from a man younger than 30 in good health and CMV-seronegative.

The CDR3 region has the DNA TGTGCCAGCAGCCCAATGCCCGCAGGACAGGGCACAGATACGCAGTATTTT. The encoded protein is CASSPMPAGQGTDTQYF. This rearrangement joins TRBV14 to TRBJ2-3; 7 nucleotides line up with TRBD1. CDR1 is SGHDN, CDR2 FVKESK, per germline. The CDR3 has 17 amino acids. V lost 4 bases to trimming and J lost 1 base; unmatched junction nucleotides: 11.